Below are 19 T cell receptor beta chains sequenced from a single sample in a study of type 1 regulatory T cells (dated by TCRdb to the early 2020s). Antigen specificity for these receptors is unknown. For sequencing, an Illumina MiSeq was employed. TCRdb reran the public reads through fastp at Q25 and MiXCR, keeping productive beta chains. Every distinct CDR3 protein forms one entry, paired with its most common genes and DNA. For this sample the table gives 60,000 to 70,000 distinct CDR3 sequences, of which roughly 50% were detected only once. Around 2.1% of the sample belongs to the ten largest clones. Material for sequencing was cultured non-Tr1 T cells, either the whole culture or a sorted T cell fraction (not recorded which). The cell subset or site label corresponds to: non-Tr1 population from the T-allo10 product. These receptor sequences come from a human donor in good health.

This clonotype turned up a few times. V usage is TRBV19 and J usage is TRBJ2-3; a possible D gene is TRBD1 (6 bases). This CDR3 has 11 amino acids. V shed 9 bases and J shed 5 bases, with 9 bases lying between them. Per the germline V gene, CDR1 is LNHDA and CDR2 is SQIVND (reference sequence). CDR3 in amino acids: CARQGKDTQYF. CDR3 sequence (DNA): TGTGCCAGACAGGGCAAAGATACGCAGTATTTT.

The chain carries TRBV2 and TRBJ2-3; maybe TRBD2 (5 bases). Germline V gene lookup returns CDR1 SNHLY and CDR2 FYNNEI. Trimming cost V 6 bases and J 0 bases, with 10 bases left between them. There are 14 residues in the CDR3. This CDR3 is CASSVRLSTDTQYF. DNA for the CDR3: TGTGCCAGCAGCGTAAGACTAAGCACAGATACGCAGTATTTT.

V is TRBV9 and J is TRBJ2-7; D unclear. Per germline, CDR1 SGDLS and CDR2 YYNGEE. With 0 bases removed from V and 0 bases from J, the gap between germline ends came to 10 bases. This CDR3 is 15 amino acids long. CDR3 loop: CASSVGSAPSYEQYF. DNA for the CDR3: TGTGCCAGCAGCGTAGGCTCCGCCCCCTCCTACGAGCAGTACTTC. The variable domain in full, completed from reference TRBV9 and TRBJ2-7, reads DSGVTQTPKHLITATGQRVTLRCSPRSGDLSVYWYQQSLDQGLQFLIQYYNGEERAKGNILERFSAQQFPDLHSELNLSSLELGDSALYFCASSVGSAPSYEQYFGPGTRLTVT.

This clonotype turned up a few times. This chain links TRBV5-1 with TRBJ1-5; D gene uncertain. The CDR3 is 15 residues long. V gave up 0 bases and J gave up 6 bases, with 13 bases separating them. CDR1 and CDR2 from the germline V gene are SGHRS and YFSETQ. This chain's CDR3 is CASSLDITPGQPQHF. DNA of the CDR3: TGCGCCAGCAGCTTGGACATTACCCCGGGTCAGCCCCAGCATTTT.

This clonotype showed up just a few times. The chain carries TRBV7-9 and TRBJ1-1; 8 nucleotides line up with TRBD1. Looked up from germline, CDR1 is SEHNR and CDR2 is FQNEAQ (reference sequence). Trimming cost V 5 bases and J 1 base; bases outside gene matches: 6. This CDR3 has 15 residues. The CDR3 region has the DNA TGTGCCAGCAGCCCCCGACAGGGGTGGAACACTGAAGCTTTCTTT. Its translation is CASSPRQGWNTEAFF.

The sample holds a few counts of this clonotype. The chain is built from TRBV11-2 and TRBJ2-2; D is uncertain. This CDR3 region has 13 residues. With 3 bases removed from V and 6 bases from J, the gap between germline ends came to 8 bases. Germline V gives CDR1 SGHAT, CDR2 FQNNGV. The CDR3 DNA reads TGTGCCAGCAGCTTCTCCAGGTCCGGGGAGCTGTTTTTT. Translation: CASSFSRSGELFF.

This clonotype was recorded a few times. V and J are TRBV7-9 and TRBJ1-1, with a weak D call TRBD1 (6 bases). V dropped 7 bases and J dropped 1 base, with 16 bases sitting between them. Germline V lookup: CDR1 SEHNR, CDR2 FQNEAQ (reference sequence). The CDR3 spans 15 residues. In DNA form, the CDR3 reads TGTGCCAGCACCGAAGGACAGACTTCGAACACTGAAGCTTTCTTT. It yields the protein CASTEGQTSNTEAFF.

V gene TRBV6-1 combines with J gene TRBJ1-3, with a weak D call TRBD1 (6 bases). V was pared by 2 bases and J by 0 bases, with 14 bases between. Germline CDR1 reads MNHNS; CDR2 reads SASEGT. The CDR3 has 17 residues. This CDR3 reads CASSEREQGPSGNTIYF. The CDR3 DNA follows: TGTGCCAGCAGTGAAAGGGAGCAGGGGCCCTCTGGAAACACCATATATTTT.

This clonotype occurred a few times. The chain is built from TRBV20-1 and TRBJ2-1, with a weak D call TRBD1 (6 bases). The CDR3 covers 18 residues. Germline assignment: CDR1 DFQATT and CDR2 SNEGSKA (reference sequence). The ends were cut back, 2 bases at V and 4 bases at J, with 24 bases in the middle. The CDR3, as DNA: TGCAGTGCTAGATCGGACAGCCTTGGTAGGGGAGAATACAATGAGCAGTTCTTC. Translated: CSARSDSLGRGEYNEQFF.

The rearrangement links TRBV4-2 to TRBJ2-7, with D unclear. V was shortened by 4 bases and J by 2 bases, with 12 bases between the two germline ends. CDR1 is LGHNA and CDR2 is YNFKEQ in the germline V gene. The CDR3 runs 14 residues. CDR3 sequence: CASSLDRRTYEQYF. The CDR3 DNA sequence: TGTGCCAGCAGCCTCGACCGGCGGACCTACGAGCAGTACTTC.

The V gene is TRBV4-3, the J gene TRBJ1-2; D is unclear. This CDR3 spans 13 amino acids. Germline CDR1 reads LGHNA; CDR2 reads YSLEER. Trimming shortened V by 2 bases and J by 8 bases, and 12 bases separated the two germline ends. The CDR3 loop is CASSQTGVEGYTF. CDR3 in DNA: TGCGCCAGCAGCCAAACTGGCGTGGAGGGCTACACCTTC.

The chain uses TRBV29-1 and TRBJ2-2; TRBD2 might be the D (5 bases). V lost 3 bases, J lost 5 bases, and 13 bases lay in between. The CDR3 runs 14 residues. The germline CDR1 and CDR2 sequences are SQVTM and ANQGSEA. CDR3 nucleotide sequence: TGCAGCGTTGACTCCCCCAAGCGGACCGGGGAGCTGTTTTTT. Amino acid sequence: CSVDSPKRTGELFF.

The chain uses TRBV29-1 and TRBJ1-1; D is undetermined. Trimming took off 5 bases at V and 5 bases at J, with 9 bases between the two ends. The CDR3 loop spans 11 amino acids. Germline V lookup: CDR1 SQVTM, CDR2 ANQGSEA. Here the CDR3 reads CSVSDKTEAFF. The CDR3 nucleotides read TGCAGCGTTTCGGATAAAACTGAAGCTTTCTTT.

The chain's CDR3 is CASSLWDVNNYGYTF. CDR3 nucleotide sequence: TGCGCCAGCAGCCTGTGGGACGTAAATAACTATGGCTACACCTTC. J is TRBJ1-2 and V is TRBV4-1; tentative D call: TRBD1 (5 bases). CDR1 and CDR2 from the germline V gene are MGHRA and YSYEKL. The CDR3 has 15 residues. Trimming took off 4 bases at V and 1 base at J, with 13 bases between the two ends.

Concerning this clonotype itself: This sequence may be a read error, since a much larger clone differs from it by one base. The V and J genes are TRBV4-1 and TRBJ1-2; D unclear. Germline V gene lookup returns CDR1 MGHRA and CDR2 YSYEKL. The CDR3 is 10 residues long. The CDR3 protein is CTSSPWGYTF. The CDR3 region has the DNA TGCACCAGCAGCCCCTGGGGCTACACCTTC.

The chain is built from TRBV11-1 and TRBJ2-2, with 11 nucleotides matching TRBD2. V lost 6 bases and J lost 5; bases outside the gene matches: 11. This CDR3 contains 17 residues. The germline CDR1 and CDR2 sequences are SGHAT and FQDESV (reference sequence). Written as DNA, the CDR3 is TGTGCCAGCAGGAGAGCCGGGACTAGCGGTTCTACCGGGGAGCTGTTTTTT. Amino acid sequence: CASRRAGTSGSTGELFF.

The chain carries TRBV12-3 or TRBV12-4 and TRBJ2-2, with D uncertain. V was pared by 6 bases and J by 7 bases, with 9 bases between. The CDR3 spans 12 residues. This CDR3 reads CASSPERGELFF. The CDR3 DNA reads TGTGCCAGCAGCCCGGAGCGCGGGGAGCTGTTTTTT.

The V call is TRBV5-4, the J call TRBJ2-3, with a possible D match to TRBD1 (6 bases). V lost 4 bases, J lost 0 bases, and 12 bases lay in between. CDR3 size: 15 residues. Germline V gene data show CDR1 as SGHNT and CDR2 as YYREEE (reference sequence). For the CDR3, the DNA is TGTGCCAGCAGCCAGGGACACACTAGCACAGATACGCAGTATTTT. Translated: CASSQGHTSTDTQYF.

This clonotype appeared a single time. The V call is TRBV2, the J call TRBJ2-1; D not resolved. Germline CDR1 reads SNHLY; CDR2 reads FYNNEI. Trimming stripped 2 bases from V and 2 bases from J, with 10 bases between. The length of the CDR3 is 15 residues. CDR3: CASSESGRTYNEQFF. CDR3 DNA sequence: TGTGCCAGCAGTGAAAGTGGGCGTACCTACAATGAGCAGTTCTTC.